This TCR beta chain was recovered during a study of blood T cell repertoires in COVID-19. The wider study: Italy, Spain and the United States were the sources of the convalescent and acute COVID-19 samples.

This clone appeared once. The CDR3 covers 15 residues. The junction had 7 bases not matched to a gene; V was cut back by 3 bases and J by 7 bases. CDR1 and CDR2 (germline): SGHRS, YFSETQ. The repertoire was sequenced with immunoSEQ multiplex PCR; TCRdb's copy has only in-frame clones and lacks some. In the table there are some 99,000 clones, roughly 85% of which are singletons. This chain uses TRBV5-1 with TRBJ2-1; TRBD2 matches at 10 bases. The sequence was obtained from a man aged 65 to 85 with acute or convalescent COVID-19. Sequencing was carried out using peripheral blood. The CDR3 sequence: CASSSSGGAGNEQFF. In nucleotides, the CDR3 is TGCGCCAGCAGCTCCAGCGGGGGGGCGGGGAATGAGCAGTTCTTC.